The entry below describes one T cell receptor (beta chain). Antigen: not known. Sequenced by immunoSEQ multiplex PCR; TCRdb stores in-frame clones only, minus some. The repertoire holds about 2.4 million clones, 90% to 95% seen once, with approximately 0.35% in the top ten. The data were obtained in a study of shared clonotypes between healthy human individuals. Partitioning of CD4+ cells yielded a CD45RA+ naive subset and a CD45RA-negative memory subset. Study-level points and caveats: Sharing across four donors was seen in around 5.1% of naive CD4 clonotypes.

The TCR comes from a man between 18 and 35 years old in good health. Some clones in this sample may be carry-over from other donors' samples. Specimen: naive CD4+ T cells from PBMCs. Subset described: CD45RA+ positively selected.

The CDR3 sequence is CASSSVSASQGELFF. In DNA, the CDR3 is TGTGCCAGCAGCTCCGTATCGGCATCCCAGGGGGAGCTGTTTTTT. The V call is TRBV5-4, the J call TRBJ2-2; D is ambiguous. This CDR3 has 15 residues. V lost 3 bases, J lost 8 bases, and 17 bases lay in between. CDR1 is SGHNT and CDR2 is YYREEE in the germline V gene (reference sequence).